These 23 T cell receptor beta chains were all obtained from the same sample, sequenced in a study of regulatory T cells in long-lasting Graves disease. Library construction for TCR beta used iRepertoire HTBI primers and Arm-PCR of CDR3 regions. TCRdb recomputed calls from the multiplex PCR reads with MiXCR, one row per CDR3 protein. Of roughly 400,000 distinct CDR3 sequences listed, roughly 15% are singletons. Time point given: newly diagnosed GD, antithyroid drugs for less than 3 months. From PBMCs, RNA was extracted and then used to make the TCR library. This sample was also put to use in a study of T cells in Graves' hyperthyroidism and ophthalmopathy.

This specimen was peripheral blood mononuclear cells (PBMCs), taken at new diagnosis, from a patient treated with antithyroid drugs. Source of these receptors: a woman aged 40 to 50 with Graves disease.

The V and J genes are TRBV7-9 and TRBJ2-3; 8 bases line up with TRBD1. In germline, CDR1 is SEHNR, CDR2 FQNEAQ (reference sequence). CDR3 length equals 16 residues. The trim removed 1 base at V and 4 bases at J, leaving 7 bases unmatched. CDR3 nucleotides: TGTGCCAGCAGCTTAGGAGTGACAGGGGTGGCAGATACGCAGTATTTT. This sequence encodes CASSLGVTGVADTQYF.

Only a few counts were recorded for this clonotype. Just one base apart from a much larger clone, this may be a read error. The J gene is TRBJ2-5, the V gene TRBV15; D perhaps matches TRBD2 (5 bases). The V gene lost 5 bases and the J gene lost 0 bases, with 13 bases spanning the gap. The CDR3 is made up of 15 amino acids. Germline CDR1 is LNHNV and CDR2 is YYDKDF (reference sequence). The CDR3 spells CATSGGPGYQETQYF. CDR3 nucleotide sequence: TGTGCCACCAGCGGAGGCCCGGGGTACCAAGAGACCCAGTACTTC. Supplemented by reference TRBV15 and TRBJ2-5, the full variable domain reads DAMVIQNPRYQVTQFGKPVTLSCSQTLNHNVMYWYQQKSSQAPKLLFHYYDKDFNNEADTPDNFQSRRPNTSFCFLDIRSPGLGDTAMYLCATSGGPGYQETQYFGPGTRLLVL.

This chain connects TRBV29-1 to TRBJ2-5, with 11 bases aligning to TRBD1. V dropped 6 bases and J dropped 1; count of bases not matched to a gene: 7. The CDR3 has 15 residues. Germline assignment: CDR1 SQVTM and CDR2 ANQGSEA. As DNA, the CDR3 is TGCAGCGTGGAGTTCGGGACAGGGGGCCAAGAGACCCAGTACTTC. Protein sequence: CSVEFGTGGQETQYF.

This clonotype was observed a few times. The V call is TRBV6-1, the J call TRBJ1-1; maybe TRBD1 (6 bases). CDR1 is MNHNS and CDR2 is SASEGT in the germline V gene. The CDR3 runs to 15 residues. The V end was cut by 7 bases, the J end by 3 bases, with 18 bases between. CDR3 residues: CASILTPGQYTEAFF. The DNA of the CDR3 is TGTGCCAGCATCCTTACTCCAGGACAGTACACTGAAGCTTTCTTT.

About this clonotype itself: A much larger clone sits a single nucleotide away, making a read error possible. The rearrangement links TRBV12-5 to TRBJ2-1, with D possibly matching TRBD2 (6 bases). There are 18 residues in the CDR3. Germline V lookup: CDR1 LGHNT, CDR2 FRNRAP. The CDR3 spells CASGLRHWAGRAYNVQFF. As DNA, the CDR3 is TGTGCTAGTGGTTTACGCCACTGGGCGGGACGGGCCTACAATGTGCAGTTCTTC.

This clonotype was counted ten times or more. The J gene is TRBJ2-1, the V gene TRBV28, with 9 bases lining up with TRBD1. The V and J ends lost 8 bases and 4 bases, in that order; junction bases with no gene match: 6. The CDR3 length is 14 residues. CDR1 MDHEN and CDR2 SYDVKM come from the germline V gene. The CDR3 here is CASAGTGSYNEQFF. As DNA, the CDR3 is TGTGCCAGCGCCGGGACAGGGTCTTACAATGAGCAGTTCTTC.

This clonotype was counted ten times or more. This sequence joins TRBV24-1 and TRBJ2-3; TRBD2 matches 12 bases. The germline V gene encodes CDR1 KGHDR and CDR2 SFDVKD. J gave up 4 bases and V 3 bases, and 10 bases lay outside the gene matches. This CDR3 spans 18 amino acids. CDR3 in amino acids: CATSDVLAGGPNPDTQYF. CDR3 coding DNA: TGTGCCACCAGTGATGTCCTAGCGGGAGGGCCGAACCCAGATACGCAGTATTTT.

The table lists this clonotype with many counts. V and J are TRBV12-5 and TRBJ2-2; 7 nucleotides line up with TRBD1. Germline V gene sequence: CDR1 LGHNT, CDR2 FRNRAP. This CDR3 spans 17 amino acids. V shed 0 bases and J 6 bases; nucleotides not matched to a gene: 10. The CDR3 region has the DNA TGTGCTAGTGGTTTGGTACTAGGGGGACAGAGTTCCGGGGAGCTGTTTTTT. Translating gives CASGLVLGGQSSGELFF.

This clonotype was observed at least ten times. The chain couples TRBV20-1 to TRBJ2-5; D is undetermined. The germline gives CDR1 DFQATT, CDR2 SNEGSKA (reference sequence). V was shortened by 0 bases and J by 5 bases, with 4 bases between the two germline ends. The CDR3 has 11 amino acids. CDR3 amino acids: CSARDLETQYF. Here the CDR3 DNA reads TGCAGTGCTAGAGATTTGGAGACCCAGTACTTC.

This sequence joins TRBV27 and TRBJ2-1; 10 bases map to TRBD2. The CDR3 runs 14 residues. Germline trimming cut 4 bases from V and 6 bases from J; bases unmatched to any gene: 3. Germline loops: CDR1 MNHEY, CDR2 SMNVEV (reference sequence). The CDR3, as DNA: TGTGCCAGCAGTTCCCGGACTAGCGGCAATGAGCAGTTCTTC. Translation gives CASSSRTSGNEQFF.

This clonotype was observed at least ten times. The J gene is TRBJ2-5, the V gene TRBV11-2; TRBD1 matches at 10 bases. Germline loops: CDR1 SGHAT, CDR2 FQNNGV. This CDR3 spans 16 amino acids. The junction had 10 bases not matched to a gene; V was cut back by 4 bases and J by 5 bases. CDR3 loop: CASSWTGGGTFETQYF. The CDR3 region has the DNA TGTGCCAGCAGCTGGACAGGGGGAGGGACGTTTGAGACCCAGTACTTC.

This clonotype was counted a few times. The V and J genes are TRBV30 and TRBJ2-4; D is uncertain. Germline CDR1 reads GTSNPN; CDR2 reads SVGIG (reference sequence). The length of the CDR3 is 14 residues. Trimming shortened V by 3 bases and J by 7 bases, and 16 bases separated the two germline ends. CDR3: CAWRGPRKANIQYF. CDR3 in DNA: TGTGCCTGGAGGGGCCCGCGGAAGGCGAACATTCAGTACTTC.

This clonotype was seen ten or more times. The chain combines TRBV28 with TRBJ1-4; D is unclear. Germline V gives CDR1 MDHEN, CDR2 SYDVKM. CDR3 size: 15 residues. Trimming took off 4 bases at V and 4 bases at J, with 13 bases between the two ends. The CDR3 loop reads CASSYWTAINEKLFF. In DNA, the CDR3 is TGTGCCAGCAGTTACTGGACTGCCATTAATGAAAAACTGTTTTTT.

In this sample, this clonotype turned up many times. The V and J genes are TRBV6-1 and TRBJ1-4; 9 nucleotides line up with TRBD1. This CDR3 region has 14 residues. The germline V gene encodes CDR1 MNHNS and CDR2 SASEGT. J lost 7 bases, V lost 6 bases, and 6 bases had no gene match. Here the CDR3 DNA reads TGTGCCAGCAGGGGGACAGGGAAGGGTGAAAAACTGTTTTTT. Translated: CASRGTGKGEKLFF.

In its sample, this clonotype was seen many times. The chain is built from TRBV3-1 and TRBJ2-1; a possible D gene is TRBD2 (6 bases). The CDR3 has 15 amino acids. V was cut by 0 bases and J by 3 bases, with 9 bases left in between. Germline CDR1 and CDR2: LGHDT and YNNKEL (reference sequence). CDR3 amino acids: CASSQDRGDYNEQFF. The DNA of the CDR3 is TGTGCCAGCAGCCAAGACCGCGGGGACTACAATGAGCAGTTCTTC.

Many counts were recorded for this clonotype. The chain uses TRBV9 and TRBJ2-3; D perhaps matches TRBD2 (5 bases). The CDR3 is 15 residues long. The germline gives CDR1 SGDLS, CDR2 YYNGEE. V shed 1 base and J shed 6 bases, with 15 bases lying between them. The CDR3 nucleotides read TGTGCCAGCAGCGTACGAGACTCGGGCGGGGATACGCAGTATTTT. Translation gives CASSVRDSGGDTQYF.

Regarding this clonotype: It may be a read error: a sequence one base away is much more abundant. The chain couples TRBV6-2 or TRBV6-3 to TRBJ2-4; 7 bases are a match to TRBD1. From germline, CDR1 is MNHEY and CDR2 SVGEGT. The CDR3 runs to 15 residues. The CDR3 DNA reads TGTACCAGCAGTAAACAGGGGATTGCCAAAAACATTCAGTACTTC. Translation gives CTSSKQGIAKNIQYF.

This clonotype was observed at least ten times. V is TRBV9 and J is TRBJ2-7, with 12 positions matching TRBD1. This CDR3 region has 15 residues. Germline V lookup: CDR1 SGDLS, CDR2 YYNGEE. Trimming removed 3 bases from V and 5 bases from J; junction bases left unmatched: 6. The CDR3 spells CASSGGQGAINEQYF. The CDR3 nucleotides are TGTGCCAGCAGCGGGGGACAGGGGGCGATTAACGAGCAGTACTTC.

Comment on this clonotype: This may arise from a read error, as a much more abundant clone is one base away. This chain connects TRBV20-1 to TRBJ2-7; D may match TRBD1 or TRBD2 (7 bases each). The CDR3 length is 16 residues. V was pared by 4 bases and J by 2 bases, with 21 bases between. The germline V gene has CDR1 DFQATT and CDR2 SNEGSKA (reference sequence). The CDR3 loop is CSATAEGGAGAYEQYF. CDR3 in DNA: TGCAGTGCTACCGCCGAAGGGGGCGCGGGGGCCTACGAGCAGTACTTC.

The V call is TRBV29-1, the J call TRBJ1-4; D uncertain. Germline CDR1 is SQVTM and CDR2 is ANQGSEA. Trimming took 3 bases from V and 10 from J, leaving 9 bases between them. There are 11 residues in the CDR3. The CDR3 spells CSVDGGRKLFF. CDR3 bases: TGCAGCGTTGATGGAGGGCGAAAACTGTTTTTT.

This clonotype has at least ten counts. V usage is TRBV7-3 and J usage is TRBJ2-1; TRBD2 is a possible D gene (6 bases). The CDR3 has 13 amino acids. With 4 bases removed from V and 7 bases from J, the gap between germline ends came to 11 bases. CDR1 is SGHTA and CDR2 is FQGTGA in the germline V gene. CDR3 amino acids: CASSSLSGNEQFF. Written as DNA, the CDR3 is TGTGCCAGCAGCTCCTTGAGCGGGAATGAGCAGTTCTTC.

This clonotype was seen at least ten times. The V call is TRBV7-6, the J call TRBJ2-1; 9 bases are a match to TRBD2. Germline assignment: CDR1 SGHVS and CDR2 FNYEAQ. CDR3 length equals 16 residues. Germline trimming cut 1 base from V and 7 bases from J; bases unmatched to any gene: 8. The CDR3 DNA sequence: TGTGCCAGCAGCTTAGTTAGCGGGAGCGGACAGAATGAGCAGTTCTTC. Translated: CASSLVSGSGQNEQFF.

This clonotype was found many times. The chain uses TRBV7-9 and TRBJ2-5; 10 bases map to TRBD1. Per the germline V gene, CDR1 is SEHNR and CDR2 is FQNEAQ (reference sequence). Germline trimming cut 7 bases from V and 0 bases from J; bases unmatched to any gene: 5. The CDR3 is made up of 15 amino acids. The CDR3 DNA follows: TGTGCCAGCACAAGGGGACAGGGGTACCAAGAGACCCAGTACTTC. It translates to CASTRGQGYQETQYF.